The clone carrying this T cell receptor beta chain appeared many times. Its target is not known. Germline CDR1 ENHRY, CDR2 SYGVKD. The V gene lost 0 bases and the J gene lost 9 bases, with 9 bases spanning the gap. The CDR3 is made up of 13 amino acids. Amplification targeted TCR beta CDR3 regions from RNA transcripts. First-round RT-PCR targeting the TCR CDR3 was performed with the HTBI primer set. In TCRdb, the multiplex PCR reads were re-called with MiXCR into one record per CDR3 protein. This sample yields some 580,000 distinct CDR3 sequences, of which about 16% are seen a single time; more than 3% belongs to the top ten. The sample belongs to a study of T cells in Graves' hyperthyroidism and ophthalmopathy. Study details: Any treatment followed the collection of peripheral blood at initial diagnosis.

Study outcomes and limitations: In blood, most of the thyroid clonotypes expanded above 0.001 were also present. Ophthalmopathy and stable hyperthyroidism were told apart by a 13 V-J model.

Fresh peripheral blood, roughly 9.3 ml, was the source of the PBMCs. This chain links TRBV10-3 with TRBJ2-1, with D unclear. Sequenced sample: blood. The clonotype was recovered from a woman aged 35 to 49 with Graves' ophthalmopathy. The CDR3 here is CAISESWAREQFF. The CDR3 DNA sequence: TGTGCCATCAGTGAGTCTTGGGCCCGTGAGCAGTTCTTC.